This T cell receptor (beta chain) stems from a study of T cells in Graves' hyperthyroidism and ophthalmopathy (dated 2019 in TCRdb). Study-level background: Peripheral blood was collected at initial diagnosis, before any treatment. To identify distinguishing TCR V-J signatures, a discovery cohort of 90 to 100 patients was used, comprising 43 with Graves' ophthalmopathy and 57 with stable Graves' hyperthyroidism. Prospective prediction of ophthalmopathy was tested in an independent validation cohort consisting of some 20 hyperthyroidism patients and approximately 16 patients who later progressed to ophthalmopathy. The 100 or so discovery patients were divided at random into training and test sets in a 7:3 ratio. The study also compared thyroid tissue and blood T-cell repertoires from more than 5 Graves' hyperthyroidism patients. After blood sampling, hyperthyroidism patients were treated with methimazole at a starting dose of 30 mg daily, and ophthalmopathy patients were treated with high-dose intravenous methylprednisolone. The paper describes TCR Vbeta CDR3 sequencing of 135 peripheral blood samples, made up of about 41 ophthalmopathy patients, some 80 hyperthyroidism patients and some 17 progressor patients. Results and caveats for the whole study, not just this receptor: In validation, the model predicted progression to ophthalmopathy with just under 71% sensitivity and 72% to 85% specificity, a median of roughly seven months before onset. A 13 V-J signature model separated ophthalmopathy from stable hyperthyroidism, with around 88% sensitivity and 81% to 82% specificity in cross-validation and 80%/75% in testing. Sample size was not statistically predetermined, and investigators were not blinded to group allocation. Most expanded thyroid clonotypes (frequency above 0.001) were also detected in blood, suggesting blood repertoires may reflect thyroid immune responses.

The TCR beta CDR3 regions were amplified from RNA transcripts. The first round of RT-PCR for the TCR CDR3 was performed with the HTBI primer set and the Qiagen OneStep RT-PCR kit. The libraries were constructed in a second round of multiplex PCR and then size-selected and purified. The libraries were sequenced on an Illumina HiSeq2000 using paired-end 100 bp reads. For the original study's pipeline: SOAPnuke was used to process the raw data, removing reads that contained adapters or uncalled bases, had a mean Phred below 15, or lacked an exact match to the constant primer or identifier. COPE v1.2.5 was used to merge the high-quality paired reads, and each unique nucleotide sequence was defined as a clonotype. MiTCR v1.1 was used to align clonotypes to the IMGT TRBV, TRBD and TRBJ reference segments. The analysis included only V-J combinations with a frequency above 0.0001, which together covered 99% to 99.2% of the repertoires. A TCS score was defined as the ratio between F50 (clonal expansion) and ExV (chaos), using BLOSUM62-based TCRdist between CDR3 peptides within each V-J. Welch's t-statistics and random forest reduced roughly 540 V-J features to fewer than 15, which were used in a naive Bayes classifier (R e1071). TCRdb trimmed the raw reads at Q25, called clones with MiXCR and kept productive beta chains. CDR3 protein sequences are deduplicated, and each keeps its most common genes and DNA. TCRdb, not the original authors, processed these V and J calls. The sample profile shows about 740,000 distinct CDR3 sequences; about 15% of them were found once. Jointly, the top ten make up about a tenth of the sample.

The CDR1 and CDR2 encoded by the germline V gene are MGHDK and SYGVNS. V is pared back by 5 bases and J by 4 bases, with 8 bases lying between the germline termini. The cysteine opens and the phenylalanine closes a CDR3 of 12 amino acids. CDR3 DNA only is kept here, 36 bases in frame from base 1. A patient counted as having stable Graves' hyperthyroidism if no progression to ophthalmopathy occurred over 18 months of follow-up. Hyperthyroidism patients were newly diagnosed, with disease duration under 2 months, and aged 18 to 65 years. Any patient with an uncontrolled infection, another autoimmune disease, pregnancy or lactation was excluded. Diagnoses relied on clinical symptoms, serum thyroxine and TRAb, thyroid ultrasound and orbital computed tomography. Ficoll-Paque density gradient centrifugation was used to isolate PBMCs from about 10 ml of fresh peripheral blood. Total RNA was extracted using Trizol reagent, and RNA quality was assessed on an Agilent 2100 Bioanalyzer.

To note about this clonotype: This receptor's antigen is unknown. Base qualities are not recorded, but no much larger clone differs from it by a single base.

Sequencing was done on a sample of blood. The chain was built from TRBV25-1 and TRBJ1-2; tentative D gene TRBD1, with 5 bases matching. This clonotype originated in a woman between 18 and 29 years old with Graves' hyperthyroidism. This receptor carries the CDR3 CASSQGPYGYTF. The sequence in DNA is TGTGCCAGCAGTCAGGGTCCCTATGGCTACACCTTC.